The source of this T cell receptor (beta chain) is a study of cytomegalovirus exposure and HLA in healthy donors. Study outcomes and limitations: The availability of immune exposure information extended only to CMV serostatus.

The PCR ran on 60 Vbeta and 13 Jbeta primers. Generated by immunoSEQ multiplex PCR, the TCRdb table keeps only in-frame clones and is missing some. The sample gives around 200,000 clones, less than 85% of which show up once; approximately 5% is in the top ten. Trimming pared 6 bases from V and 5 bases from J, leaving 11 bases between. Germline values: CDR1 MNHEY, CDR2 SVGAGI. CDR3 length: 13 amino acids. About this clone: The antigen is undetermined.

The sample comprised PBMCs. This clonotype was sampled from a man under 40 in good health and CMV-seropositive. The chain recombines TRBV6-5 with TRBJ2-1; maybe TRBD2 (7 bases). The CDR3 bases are TGTGCCAGCAGCGCCGGGGGGCACAATGAGCAGTTCTTC. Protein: CASSAGGHNEQFF.